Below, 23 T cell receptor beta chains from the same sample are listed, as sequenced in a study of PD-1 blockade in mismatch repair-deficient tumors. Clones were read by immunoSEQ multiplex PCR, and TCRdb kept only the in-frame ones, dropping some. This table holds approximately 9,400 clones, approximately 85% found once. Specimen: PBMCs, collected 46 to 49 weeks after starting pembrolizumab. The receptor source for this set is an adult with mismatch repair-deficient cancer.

CDR3 region: CASSPGGHWTSNTEAFF. CDR3 bases: TGTGCCAGCAGCCCTGGGGGACATTGGACATCTAACACTGAAGCTTTCTTT. This chain uses TRBV7-2 with TRBJ1-1; D is perhaps TRBD1 (6 bases). CDR1 and CDR2 (germline): SGHTA, FQGNSA. The length of the CDR3 is 17 residues. Trimming removed 5 bases from V and 2 bases from J, with 21 bases in between.

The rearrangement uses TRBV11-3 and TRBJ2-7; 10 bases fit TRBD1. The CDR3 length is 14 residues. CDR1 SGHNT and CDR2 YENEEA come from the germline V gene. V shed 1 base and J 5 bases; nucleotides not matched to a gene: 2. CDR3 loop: CASSLGGTGDEQYF. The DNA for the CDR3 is TGTGCCAGCAGCTTAGGCGGGACAGGGGACGAGCAGTACTTC. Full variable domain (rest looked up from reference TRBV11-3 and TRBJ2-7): EAGVVQSPRYKIIEKKQPVAFWCNPISGHNTLYWYLQNLGQGPELLIRYENEEAVDDSQLPKDRFSAERLKGVDSTLKIQPAELGDSAVYLCASSLGGTGDEQYFGPGTRLTVT.

This CDR3 is CASSEAFGTEVYGYTF. CDR3 coding DNA: TGTGCCAGCAGTGAAGCCTTTGGGACAGAAGTTTATGGCTACACCTTC. The rearrangement uses TRBV6-1 and TRBJ1-2; TRBD1 matches 7 bases. The CDR3 spans 16 residues. Germline V CDR1 and CDR2: MNHNS, SASEGT. V shed 0 bases, J shed 5 bases, and the junction held 9 bases outside the gene matches.

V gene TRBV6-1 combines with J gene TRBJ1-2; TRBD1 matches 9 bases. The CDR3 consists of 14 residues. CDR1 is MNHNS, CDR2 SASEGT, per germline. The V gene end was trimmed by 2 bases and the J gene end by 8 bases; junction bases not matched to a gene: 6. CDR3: CASSENRGRGGYTF. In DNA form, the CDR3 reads TGTGCCAGCAGTGAAAACAGGGGGCGCGGAGGCTACACCTTC.

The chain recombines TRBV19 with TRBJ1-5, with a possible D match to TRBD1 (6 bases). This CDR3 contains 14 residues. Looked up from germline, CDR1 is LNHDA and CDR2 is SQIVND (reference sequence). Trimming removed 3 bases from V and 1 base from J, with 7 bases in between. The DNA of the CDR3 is TGTGCCAGTAGTATTAGGGGGAGCAATCAGCCCCAGCATTTT. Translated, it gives CASSIRGSNQPQHF.

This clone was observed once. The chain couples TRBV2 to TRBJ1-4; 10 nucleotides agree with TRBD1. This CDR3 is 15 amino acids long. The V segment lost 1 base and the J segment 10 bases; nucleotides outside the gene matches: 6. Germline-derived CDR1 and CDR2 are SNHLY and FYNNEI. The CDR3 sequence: CASSEEGQGWGKLFF. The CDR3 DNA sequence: TGTGCCAGCAGTGAAGAGGGACAGGGGTGGGGAAAACTGTTTTTT.

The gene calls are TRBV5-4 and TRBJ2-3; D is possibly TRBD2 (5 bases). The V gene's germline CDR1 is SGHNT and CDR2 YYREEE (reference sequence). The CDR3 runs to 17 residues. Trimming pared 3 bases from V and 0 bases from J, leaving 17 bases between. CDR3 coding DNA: TGTGCCAGCAGCTCCCTCAAGCCGGAGCGGAGCACAGATACGCAGTATTTT. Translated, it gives CASSSLKPERSTDTQYF.

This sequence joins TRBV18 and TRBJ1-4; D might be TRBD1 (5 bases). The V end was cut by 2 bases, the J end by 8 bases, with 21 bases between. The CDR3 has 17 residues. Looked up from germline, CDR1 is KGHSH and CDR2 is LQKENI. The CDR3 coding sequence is TGTGCCAGCTCACCAATCATTAGCGGGGACCCGGGGGAAAAACTGTTTTTT. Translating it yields CASSPIISGDPGEKLFF.

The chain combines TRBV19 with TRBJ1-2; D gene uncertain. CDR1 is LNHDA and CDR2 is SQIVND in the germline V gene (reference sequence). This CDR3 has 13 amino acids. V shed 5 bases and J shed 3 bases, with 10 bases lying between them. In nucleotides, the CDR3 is TGTGCCAGTAGTGGACGGGAGGACTATGGCTACACCTTC. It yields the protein CASSGREDYGYTF.

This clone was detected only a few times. The CDR3 coding sequence is TGTGCCAGCAGTTTTTGGGGGGGCTCCTACGAGCAGTACTTC. Amino acids: CASSFWGGSYEQYF. The chain recombines TRBV28 with TRBJ2-7; 7 bases map to TRBD2. This CDR3 spans 14 amino acids. Germline lookup yields CDR1 MDHEN and CDR2 SYDVKM. V dropped 3 bases and J dropped 0; count of bases not matched to a gene: 2.

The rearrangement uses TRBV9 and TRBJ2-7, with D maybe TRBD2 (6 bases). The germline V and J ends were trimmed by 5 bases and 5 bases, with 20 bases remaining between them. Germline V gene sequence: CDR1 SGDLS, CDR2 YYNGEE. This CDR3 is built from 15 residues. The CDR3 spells CASRRGLASFDEQYF. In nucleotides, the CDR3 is TGTGCCAGCAGGCGAGGGCTAGCGAGCTTCGACGAGCAGTACTTC.

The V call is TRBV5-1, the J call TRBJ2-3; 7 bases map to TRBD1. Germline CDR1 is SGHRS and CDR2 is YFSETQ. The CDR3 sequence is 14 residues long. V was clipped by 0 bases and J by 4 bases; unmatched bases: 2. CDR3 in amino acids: CASSLEGGPDTQYF. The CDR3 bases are TGCGCCAGCAGCTTGGAAGGGGGCCCAGATACGCAGTATTTT.

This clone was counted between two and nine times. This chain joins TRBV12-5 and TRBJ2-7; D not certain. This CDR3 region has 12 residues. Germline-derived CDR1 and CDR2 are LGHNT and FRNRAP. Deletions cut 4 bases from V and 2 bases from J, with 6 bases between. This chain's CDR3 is CASGSGAYEQYF. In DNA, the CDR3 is TGTGCTAGTGGTTCCGGAGCCTACGAGCAGTACTTC.

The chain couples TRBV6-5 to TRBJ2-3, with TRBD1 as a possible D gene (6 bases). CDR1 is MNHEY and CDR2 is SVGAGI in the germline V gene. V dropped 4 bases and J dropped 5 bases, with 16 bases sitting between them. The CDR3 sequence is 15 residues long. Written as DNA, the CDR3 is TGTGCCAGCAGTTCCCGGACAGCCCGAGGAGATACGCAGTATTTT. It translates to CASSSRTARGDTQYF.

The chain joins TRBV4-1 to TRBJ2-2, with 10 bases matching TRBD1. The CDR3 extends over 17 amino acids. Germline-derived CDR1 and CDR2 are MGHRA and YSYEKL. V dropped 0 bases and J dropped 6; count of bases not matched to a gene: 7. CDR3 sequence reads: CASSQDYGTGEPGELFF. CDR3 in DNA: TGCGCCAGCAGCCAAGATTACGGGACAGGGGAACCCGGGGAGCTGTTTTTT.

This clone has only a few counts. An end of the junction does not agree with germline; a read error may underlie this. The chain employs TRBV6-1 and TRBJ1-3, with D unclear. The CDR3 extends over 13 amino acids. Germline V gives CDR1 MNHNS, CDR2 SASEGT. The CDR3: CASREVYRNTIYF. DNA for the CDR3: TGTGCCAGCAGGGAAGTTTATCGGAACACCATATATTTT.

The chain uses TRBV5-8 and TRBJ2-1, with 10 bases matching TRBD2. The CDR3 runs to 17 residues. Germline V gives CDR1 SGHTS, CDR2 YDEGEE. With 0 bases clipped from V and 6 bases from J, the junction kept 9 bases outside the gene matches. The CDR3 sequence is CASSLAVLAGVGNEQFF. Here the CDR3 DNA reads TGTGCCAGCAGCTTGGCAGTTCTAGCGGGAGTCGGCAATGAGCAGTTCTTC.

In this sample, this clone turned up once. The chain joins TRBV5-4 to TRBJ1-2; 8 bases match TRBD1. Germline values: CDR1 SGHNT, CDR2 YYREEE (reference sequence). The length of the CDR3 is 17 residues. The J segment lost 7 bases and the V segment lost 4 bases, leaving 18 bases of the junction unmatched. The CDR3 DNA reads TGTGCCAGCAGCCTATTCAAAATGGCAGGGGGCGCCTTTGGCTACACCTTC. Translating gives CASSLFKMAGGAFGYTF.

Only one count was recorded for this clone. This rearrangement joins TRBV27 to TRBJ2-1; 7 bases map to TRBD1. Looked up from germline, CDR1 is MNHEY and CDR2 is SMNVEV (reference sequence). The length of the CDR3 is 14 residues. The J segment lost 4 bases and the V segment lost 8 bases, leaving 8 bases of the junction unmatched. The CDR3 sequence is CASRTTTGYNEQFF. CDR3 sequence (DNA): TGTGCCAGCCGTACGACGACAGGGTACAATGAGCAGTTCTTC.

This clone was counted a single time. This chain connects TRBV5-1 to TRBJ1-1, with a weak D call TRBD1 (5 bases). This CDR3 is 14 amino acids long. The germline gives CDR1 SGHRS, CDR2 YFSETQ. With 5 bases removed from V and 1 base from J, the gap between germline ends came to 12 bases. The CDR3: CASRVEGANTEAFF. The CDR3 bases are TGCGCCAGCAGGGTAGAAGGGGCGAACACTGAAGCTTTCTTT.

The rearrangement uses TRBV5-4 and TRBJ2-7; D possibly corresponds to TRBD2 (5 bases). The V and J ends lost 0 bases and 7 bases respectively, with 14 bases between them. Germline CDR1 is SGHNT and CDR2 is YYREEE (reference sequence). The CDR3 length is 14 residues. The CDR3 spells CASSLEFRPGEQYF. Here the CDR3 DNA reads TGTGCCAGCAGCTTGGAGTTTCGCCCGGGGGAGCAGTACTTC. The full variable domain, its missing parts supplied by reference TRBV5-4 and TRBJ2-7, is ETGVTQSPTHLIKTRGQQVTLRCSSQSGHNTVSWYQQALGQGPQFIFQYYREEENGRGNFPPRFSGLQFPNYSSELNVNALELDDSALYLCASSLEFRPGEQYFGPGTRLTVT.

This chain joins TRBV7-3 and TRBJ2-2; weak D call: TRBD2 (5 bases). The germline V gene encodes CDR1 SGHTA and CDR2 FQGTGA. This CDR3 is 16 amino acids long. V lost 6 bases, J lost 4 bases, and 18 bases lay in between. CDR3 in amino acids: CASRSHEGGLTGELFF. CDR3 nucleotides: TGTGCCAGCAGGAGCCACGAGGGCGGCCTCACCGGGGAGCTGTTTTTT. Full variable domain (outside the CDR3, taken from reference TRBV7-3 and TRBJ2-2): GAGVSQTPSNKVTEKGKYVELRCDPISGHTALYWYRQSLGQGPEFLIYFQGTGAADDSGLPNDRFFAVRPEGSVSTLKIQRTERGDSAVYLCASRSHEGGLTGELFFGEGSRLTVL.

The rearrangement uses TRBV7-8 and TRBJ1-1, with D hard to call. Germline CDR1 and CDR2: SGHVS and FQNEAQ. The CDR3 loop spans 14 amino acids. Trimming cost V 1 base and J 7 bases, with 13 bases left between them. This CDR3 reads CASSLVGPTGEAFF. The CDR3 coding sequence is TGTGCCAGCAGCTTAGTAGGCCCAACGGGTGAAGCTTTCTTT.